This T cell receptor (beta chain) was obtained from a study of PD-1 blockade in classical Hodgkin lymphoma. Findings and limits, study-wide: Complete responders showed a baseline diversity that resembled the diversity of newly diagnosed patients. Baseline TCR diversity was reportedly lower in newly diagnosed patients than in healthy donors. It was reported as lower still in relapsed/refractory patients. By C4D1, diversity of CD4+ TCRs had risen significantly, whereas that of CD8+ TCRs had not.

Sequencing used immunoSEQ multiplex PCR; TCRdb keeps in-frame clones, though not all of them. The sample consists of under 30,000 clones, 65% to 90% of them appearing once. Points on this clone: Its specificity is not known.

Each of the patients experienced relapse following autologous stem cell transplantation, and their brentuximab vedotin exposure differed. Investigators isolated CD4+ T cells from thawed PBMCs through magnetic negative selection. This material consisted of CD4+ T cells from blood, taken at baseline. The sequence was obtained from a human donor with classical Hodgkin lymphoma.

The CDR3 is CASGLPHGDTHYGYTF. In DNA form, the CDR3 reads TGTGCTAGTGGTTTGCCACACGGGGATACACACTATGGCTACACCTTC. The gene calls are TRBV12-5 and TRBJ1-2; no clear D. The CDR3 runs to 16 residues. Germline V gene data show CDR1 as LGHNT and CDR2 as FRNRAP. Trimming took off 2 bases at V and 3 bases at J, with 16 bases between the two ends.